Shown below are 3 T cell receptor beta chains from a single sample sequenced in a study of T cells in women clearing cervical HPV infection. Clones were read by immunoSEQ multiplex PCR, and TCRdb kept only the in-frame ones, dropping some. In all, the sample yields about 36,000 clones. Sequenced material: blood buffy coat. The receptors shown here come from a woman between 18 and 69 years old with a cervical HPV16 infection that either progressed to CIN3+ or cleared (not recorded which).

Details on this clone: The read ends 3 residues shy of where the CDR3 ends; the end is completed using the germline J gene. The chain carries TRBV20-1 and TRBJ1-4; D is ambiguous. Trimming took off 3 bases at V and 4 bases at J, with 9 bases between the two ends. Germline V gene data show CDR1 as DFQATT and CDR2 as SNEGSKA (reference sequence). The CDR3 runs 13 residues. CDR3 DNA (partial): TGCAGTGCTAGGTCCAGTTTTAATGAAAAA. As protein: CSARSSFNEK. The whole CDR3 sequence reads CSARSSFNEKLFF.

A remark on this clone: The DNA ends 3 residues before the CDR3 does, and the rest of the CDR3 is filled in from the germline J gene. Other DNA sequences in this sample translate to the same CDR3. V usage is TRBV30 and J usage is TRBJ1-1; no firm D call. The CDR3 covers 13 residues. The germline gives CDR1 GTSNPN, CDR2 SVGIG (reference sequence). Trimming removed 0 bases at V and 2 bases at J, with 7 bases between. The part of the CDR3 DNA that was read is TGTGCCTGGAGTGTACAAAGTAACACTGAA. This translates into CAWSVQSNTE. The whole CDR3 protein reads CAWSVQSNTEAFF.

Regarding this clone: The CDR3 extends 3 residues past the end of the read, so its final part is completed from the germline J gene. The chain employs TRBV7-8 and TRBJ1-2; the D is unclear. Germline V gives CDR1 SGHVS, CDR2 FQNEAQ. This CDR3 region has 13 residues. The germline V and J ends were trimmed by 1 base and 4 bases, with 7 bases remaining between them. The CDR3 bases that were read are TGTGCCAGCAGCTTAGGTCAGTCCTATGGC. It specifies CASSLGQSYG. The entire CDR3 reads CASSLGQSYGYTF.